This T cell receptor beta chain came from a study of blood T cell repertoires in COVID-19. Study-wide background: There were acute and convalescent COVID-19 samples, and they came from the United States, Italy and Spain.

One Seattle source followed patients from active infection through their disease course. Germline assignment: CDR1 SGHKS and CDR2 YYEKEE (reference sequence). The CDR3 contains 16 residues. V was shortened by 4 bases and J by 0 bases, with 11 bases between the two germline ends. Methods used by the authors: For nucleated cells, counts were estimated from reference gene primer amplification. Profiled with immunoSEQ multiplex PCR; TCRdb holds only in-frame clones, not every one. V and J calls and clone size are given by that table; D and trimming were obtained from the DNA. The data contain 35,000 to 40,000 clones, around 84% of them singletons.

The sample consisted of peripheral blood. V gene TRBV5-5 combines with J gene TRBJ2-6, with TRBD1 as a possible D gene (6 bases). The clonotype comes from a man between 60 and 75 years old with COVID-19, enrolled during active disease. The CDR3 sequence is CASSTTGNSGANVLTF. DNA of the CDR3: TGTGCCAGCAGCACCACAGGGAACTCTGGGGCCAACGTCCTGACTTTC.